A selection of T cell receptor beta chains follows, all from one sample in a study of blood T cell repertoires in COVID-19. The method was immunoSEQ multiplex PCR; TCRdb's version includes in-frame clones alone and lacks a portion of them. The table includes some 150,000 clones, roughly 88% detected once. Sequenced material: peripheral blood. The source is a woman between 50 and 59 years old with acute or convalescent COVID-19. Both conserved end residues are part of each CDR3.

v_call: TRBV28
j_call: TRBJ2-7
cdr3_aa: CASTLSGSAGGYEQYF

v_call: TRBV2
j_call: TRBJ2-5
cdr3_aa: CASSEIGGVVGETQYF

v_call: TRBV24-1
j_call: TRBJ2-2
cdr3_aa: CATSDATTLAGELFF

v_call: TRBV15
j_call: TRBJ2-5
cdr3_aa: CATSSTGFQETQYF

v_call: TRBV19
j_call: TRBJ2-7
cdr3_aa: CASSIPWTGKYEQYF

v_call: TRBV5-5
j_call: TRBJ1-2
cdr3_aa: CASSLDRNYGYTF

v_call: TRBV7-2
j_call: TRBJ2-7
cdr3_aa: CASSSWTGPYEQYF

v_call: TRBV7-6
j_call: TRBJ2-7
cdr3_aa: CASSLTSGEQYF

v_call: TRBV10-3
j_call: TRBJ1-5
cdr3_aa: CAISKDGTGNQPQHF

v_call: TRBV2
j_call: TRBJ1-1
cdr3_aa: CASSVNTYTEAFF

v_call: TRBV5-1
j_call: TRBJ2-7
cdr3_aa: CASGQGSNEQYF

v_call: TRBV28
j_call: TRBJ2-7
cdr3_aa: CASSLLGPYEQYF

v_call: TRBV4-3
j_call: TRBJ2-7
cdr3_aa: CASSQLTPTSISPYEQYF

v_call: TRBV9
j_call: TRBJ2-1
cdr3_aa: CASSKQGSDNEQFF

v_call: TRBV18
j_call: TRBJ2-7
cdr3_aa: CASSPRTGPTYEQYF

v_call: TRBV19
j_call: TRBJ2-3
cdr3_aa: CASSISGGASPDTQYF

v_call: TRBV19
j_call: TRBJ2-3
cdr3_aa: CASSMRQGGRDTQYF

v_call: TRBV3-1/TRBV3-2
j_call: TRBJ1-1
cdr3_aa: CASSLGGGVTEAFF

v_call: TRBV27
j_call: TRBJ2-2
cdr3_aa: CASSLSTSGNTGELFF

v_call: TRBV2
j_call: TRBJ2-1
cdr3_aa: CASRGLAGGLNEQFF

v_call: TRBV7-3
j_call: TRBJ2-1
cdr3_aa: CASSLTTGPKQFF

v_call: TRBV24-1
j_call: TRBJ1-5
cdr3_aa: CATSDSRVDQPQHF

v_call: TRBV5-1
j_call: TRBJ2-1
cdr3_aa: CASSLTTGTGSYNEQFF

v_call: TRBV4-3
j_call: TRBJ2-2
cdr3_aa: CASSQGVVGGRGGELFF

v_call: TRBV24-1
j_call: TRBJ2-2
cdr3_aa: CATSDPGQGITGELFF

v_call: TRBV5-4
j_call: TRBJ2-1
cdr3_aa: CASSSKQTSEYQQFF

v_call: TRBV7-6
j_call: TRBJ1-2
cdr3_aa: CASSNPGGQGTYGYTF

v_call: TRBV7-3
j_call: TRBJ1-2
cdr3_aa: CASSQTGSSGYTF

v_call: TRBV5-1
j_call: TRBJ2-5
cdr3_aa: CASSLATVQETQYF

v_call: TRBV29-1
j_call: TRBJ1-4
cdr3_aa: CSVGLRGPHEKLFF

v_call: TRBV6-5
j_call: TRBJ1-2
cdr3_aa: CASKETGSGYTF

v_call: TRBV19
j_call: TRBJ2-5
cdr3_aa: CASSISEMETQYF

v_call: TRBV2
j_call: TRBJ2-7
cdr3_aa: CASSRQVYEQYF